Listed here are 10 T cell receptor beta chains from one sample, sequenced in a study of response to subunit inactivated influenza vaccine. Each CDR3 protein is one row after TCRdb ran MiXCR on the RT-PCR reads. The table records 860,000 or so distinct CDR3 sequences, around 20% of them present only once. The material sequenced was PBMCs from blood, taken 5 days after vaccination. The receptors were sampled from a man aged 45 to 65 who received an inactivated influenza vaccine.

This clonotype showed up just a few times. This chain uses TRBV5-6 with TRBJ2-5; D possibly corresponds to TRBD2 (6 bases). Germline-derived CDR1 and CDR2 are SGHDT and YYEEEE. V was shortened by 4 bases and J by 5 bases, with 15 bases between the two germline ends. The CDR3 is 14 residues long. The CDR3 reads CASSPGAGRETQYF. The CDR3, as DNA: TGTGCCAGCAGCCCTGGAGCAGGGAGGGAGACCCAGTACTTC.

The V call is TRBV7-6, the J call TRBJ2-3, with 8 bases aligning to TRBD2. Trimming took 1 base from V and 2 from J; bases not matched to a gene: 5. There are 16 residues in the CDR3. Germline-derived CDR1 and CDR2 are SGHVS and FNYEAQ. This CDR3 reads CASSLVSGEHTDTQYF. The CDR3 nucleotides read TGTGCCAGCAGCTTAGTTAGCGGGGAACACACAGATACGCAGTATTTT. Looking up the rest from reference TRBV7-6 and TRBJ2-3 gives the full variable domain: GAGVSQSPRYKVTKRGQDVALRCDPISGHVSLYWYRQALGQGPEFLTYFNYEAQQDKSGLPNDRFSAERPEGSISTLTIQRTEQRDSAMYRCASSLVSGEHTDTQYFGPGTRLTVL.

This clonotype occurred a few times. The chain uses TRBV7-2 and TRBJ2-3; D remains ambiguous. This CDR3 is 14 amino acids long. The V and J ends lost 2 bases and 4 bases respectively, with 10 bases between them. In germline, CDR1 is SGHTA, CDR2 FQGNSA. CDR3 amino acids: CASSLLTLSDTQYF. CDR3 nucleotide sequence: TGTGCCAGCAGCTTACTCACGCTCTCAGATACGCAGTATTTT.

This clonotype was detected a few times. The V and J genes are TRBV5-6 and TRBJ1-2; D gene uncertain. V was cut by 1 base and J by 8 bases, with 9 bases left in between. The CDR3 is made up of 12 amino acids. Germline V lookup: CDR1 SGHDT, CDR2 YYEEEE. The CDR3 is CASSLSSAGYTF. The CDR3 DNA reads TGTGCCAGCAGCTTGTCGTCCGCGGGCTACACCTTC.

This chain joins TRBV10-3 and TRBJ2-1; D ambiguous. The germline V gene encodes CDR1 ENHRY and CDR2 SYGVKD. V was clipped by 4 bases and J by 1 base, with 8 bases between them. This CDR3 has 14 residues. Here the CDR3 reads CAISAVASYNEQFF. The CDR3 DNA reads TGTGCCATCAGTGCGGTAGCTTCCTACAATGAGCAGTTCTTC.

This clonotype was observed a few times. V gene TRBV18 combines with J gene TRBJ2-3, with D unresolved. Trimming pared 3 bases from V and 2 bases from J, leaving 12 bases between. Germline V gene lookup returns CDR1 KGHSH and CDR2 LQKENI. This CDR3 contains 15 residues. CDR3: CASSPLPQDTDTQYF. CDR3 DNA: TGTGCCAGCTCACCGCTGCCCCAGGACACAGATACGCAGTATTTT.

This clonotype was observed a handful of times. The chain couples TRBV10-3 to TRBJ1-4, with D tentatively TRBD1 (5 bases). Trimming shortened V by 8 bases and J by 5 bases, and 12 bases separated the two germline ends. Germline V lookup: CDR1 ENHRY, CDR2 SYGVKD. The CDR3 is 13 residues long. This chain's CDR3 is CAIGAKGNEKLFF. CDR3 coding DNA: TGTGCCATCGGGGCAAAGGGGAATGAAAAACTGTTTTTT.

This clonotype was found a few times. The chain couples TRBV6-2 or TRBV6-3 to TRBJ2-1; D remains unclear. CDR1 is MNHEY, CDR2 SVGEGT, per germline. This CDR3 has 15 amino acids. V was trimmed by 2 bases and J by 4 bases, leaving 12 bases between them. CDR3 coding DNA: TGTGCCAGCAGTTACGGAGCAAGATTTTACAATGAGCAGTTCTTC. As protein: CASSYGARFYNEQFF.

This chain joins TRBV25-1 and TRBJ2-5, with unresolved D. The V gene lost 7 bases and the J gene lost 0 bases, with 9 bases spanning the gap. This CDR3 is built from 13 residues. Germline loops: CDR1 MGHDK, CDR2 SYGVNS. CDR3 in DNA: TGTGCCAGCAAGCTGGGCCACCAAGAGACCCAGTACTTC. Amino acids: CASKLGHQETQYF.

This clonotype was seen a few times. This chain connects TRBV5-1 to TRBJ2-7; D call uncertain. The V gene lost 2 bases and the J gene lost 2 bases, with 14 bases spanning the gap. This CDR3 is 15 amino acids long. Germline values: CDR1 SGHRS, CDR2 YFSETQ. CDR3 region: CASSFLLGNPYEQYF. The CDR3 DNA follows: TGCGCCAGCAGCTTTCTTTTAGGGAACCCCTACGAGCAGTACTTC.